Below, one T cell receptor (beta chain) is given with its context. Its specificity is unknown. The germline CDR1 and CDR2 sequences are SGHRS and YFSETQ. J lost 3 bases, V lost 3 bases, and 11 bases had no gene match. The CDR3 runs 17 residues. All of the isolated RNA was reverse transcribed, so expressed TCRB transcripts were sequenced. Generated by immunoSEQ multiplex PCR, the TCRdb table keeps only in-frame clones and is missing some. The table records more than 300,000 clones, about 10% of them present only once. This sample was included in a study of beta chain features in type 1 diabetes. Across the whole study: Cell yields, gender and age were comparable in patients and healthy donors.

General study results and limits: In all four CD4+ subsets, TCRB CDR3 length was significantly, moderately reduced in type 1 diabetes.

The sample consisted of central memory CD4+ T cells from blood. The rearrangement uses TRBV5-1 and TRBJ2-5; 10 bases fit TRBD1. This receptor was identified in a man aged 25 to 45 with type 1 diabetes. The CDR3 reads CASSSTPFGQGEETQYF. As DNA, the CDR3 is TGCGCCAGCAGCTCGACCCCCTTCGGACAGGGGGAAGAGACCCAGTACTTC.